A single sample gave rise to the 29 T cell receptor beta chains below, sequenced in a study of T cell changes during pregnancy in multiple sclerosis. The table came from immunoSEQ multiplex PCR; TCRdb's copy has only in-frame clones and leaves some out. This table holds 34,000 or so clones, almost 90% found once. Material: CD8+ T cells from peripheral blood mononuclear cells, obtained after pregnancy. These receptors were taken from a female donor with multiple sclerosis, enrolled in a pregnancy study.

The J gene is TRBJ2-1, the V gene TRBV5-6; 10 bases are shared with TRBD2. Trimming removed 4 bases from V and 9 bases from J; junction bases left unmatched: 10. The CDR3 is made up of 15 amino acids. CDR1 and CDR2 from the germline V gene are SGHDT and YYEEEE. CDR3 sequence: CASSLSGGEASEQFF. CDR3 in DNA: TGTGCCAGCAGCCTAAGCGGGGGGGAGGCTAGTGAGCAGTTCTTC.

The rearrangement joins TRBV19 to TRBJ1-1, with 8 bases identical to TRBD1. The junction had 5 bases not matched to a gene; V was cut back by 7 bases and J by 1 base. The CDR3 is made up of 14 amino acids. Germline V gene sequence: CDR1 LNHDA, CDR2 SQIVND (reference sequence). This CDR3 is CASIETGANTEAFF. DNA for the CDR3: TGTGCCAGTATTGAGACAGGGGCGAACACTGAAGCTTTCTTT.

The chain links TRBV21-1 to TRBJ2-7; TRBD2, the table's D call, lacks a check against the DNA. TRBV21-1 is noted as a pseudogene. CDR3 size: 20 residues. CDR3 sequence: CASSAFSGEGDQGFSYEQYF. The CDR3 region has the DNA TGTGCCAGCAGCGCCTTTTCGGGGGAGGGAGACCAAGGGTTCTCCTACGAGCAGTACTTC.

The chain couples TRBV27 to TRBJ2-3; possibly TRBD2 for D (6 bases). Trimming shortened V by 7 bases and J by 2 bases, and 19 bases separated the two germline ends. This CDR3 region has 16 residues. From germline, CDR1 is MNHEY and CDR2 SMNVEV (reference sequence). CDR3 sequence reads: CASNQLGAGITDTQYF. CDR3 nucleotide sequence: TGTGCCAGCAATCAGTTGGGTGCGGGGATCACAGATACGCAGTATTTT.

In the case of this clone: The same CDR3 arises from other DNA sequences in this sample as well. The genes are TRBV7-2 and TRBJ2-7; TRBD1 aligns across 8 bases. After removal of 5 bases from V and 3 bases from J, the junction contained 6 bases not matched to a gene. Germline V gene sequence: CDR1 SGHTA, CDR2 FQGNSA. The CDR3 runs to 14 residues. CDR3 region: CASSLGQGFYEQYF. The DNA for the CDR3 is TGTGCCAGCAGCCTCGGACAGGGATTCTACGAGCAGTACTTC.

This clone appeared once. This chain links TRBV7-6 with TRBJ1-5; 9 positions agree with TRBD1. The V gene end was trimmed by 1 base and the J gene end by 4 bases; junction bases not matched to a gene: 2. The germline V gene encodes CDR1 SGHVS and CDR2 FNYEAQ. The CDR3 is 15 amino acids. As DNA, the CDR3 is TGTGCCAGCAGCTTAGGGACAGGGGCTAATCAGCCCCAGCATTTT. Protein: CASSLGTGANQPQHF.

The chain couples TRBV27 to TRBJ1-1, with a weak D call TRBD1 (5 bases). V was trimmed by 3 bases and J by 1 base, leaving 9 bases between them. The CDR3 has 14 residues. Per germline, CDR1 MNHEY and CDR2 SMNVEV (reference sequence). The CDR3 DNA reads TGTGCCAGCAGTTTCCTCGGGGGGAACACTGAAGCTTTCTTT. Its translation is CASSFLGGNTEAFF.

In DNA, the CDR3 is TGTGCCAGCAGCGTAGGGGGGGGGAGTAATGAGCAGTTCTTC. Translating gives CASSVGGGSNEQFF. The chain links TRBV9 to TRBJ2-1; 7 positions match TRBD2. This CDR3 is built from 14 residues. With 0 bases clipped from V and 7 bases from J, the junction kept 4 bases outside the gene matches. CDR1 is SGDLS and CDR2 is YYNGEE in the germline V gene.

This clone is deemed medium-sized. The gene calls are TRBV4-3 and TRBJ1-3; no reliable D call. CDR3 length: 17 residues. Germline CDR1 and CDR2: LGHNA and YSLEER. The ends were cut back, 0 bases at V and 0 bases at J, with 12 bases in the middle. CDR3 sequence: CASSQDLDQRSGNTIYF. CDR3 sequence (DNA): TGCGCCAGCAGCCAAGATTTGGATCAGCGCTCTGGAAACACCATATATTTT.

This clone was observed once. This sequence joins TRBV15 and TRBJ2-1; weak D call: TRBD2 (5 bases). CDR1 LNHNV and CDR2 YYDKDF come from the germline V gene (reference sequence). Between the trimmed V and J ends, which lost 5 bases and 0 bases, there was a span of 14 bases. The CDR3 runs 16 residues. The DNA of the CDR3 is TGTGCCACCAGCCTCGCGGACTCCCACTCCTACAATGAGCAGTTCTTC. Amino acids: CATSLADSHSYNEQFF.

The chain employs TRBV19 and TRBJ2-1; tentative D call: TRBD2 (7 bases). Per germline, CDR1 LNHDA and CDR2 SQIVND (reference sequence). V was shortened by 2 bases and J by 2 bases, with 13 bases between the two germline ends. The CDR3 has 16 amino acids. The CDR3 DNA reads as TGTGCCAGTAGTATAAGGAGGGGGGGCCCCTACAATGAGCAGTTCTTC. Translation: CASSIRRGGPYNEQFF.

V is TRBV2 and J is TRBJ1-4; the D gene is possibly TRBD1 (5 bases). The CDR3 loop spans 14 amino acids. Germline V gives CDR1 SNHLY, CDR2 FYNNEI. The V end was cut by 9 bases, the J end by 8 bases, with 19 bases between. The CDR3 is CASSTRGGREKLFF. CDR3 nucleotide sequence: TGTGCCAGTTCAACGCGGGGGGGGAGGGAAAAACTGTTTTTT. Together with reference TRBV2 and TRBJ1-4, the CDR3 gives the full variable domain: EPEVTQTPSHQVTQMGQEVILRCVPISNHLYFYWYRQILGQKVEFLVSFYNNEISEKSEIFDDQFSVERPDGSNFTLKIRSTKLEDSAMYFCASSTRGGREKLFFGSGTQLSVL.

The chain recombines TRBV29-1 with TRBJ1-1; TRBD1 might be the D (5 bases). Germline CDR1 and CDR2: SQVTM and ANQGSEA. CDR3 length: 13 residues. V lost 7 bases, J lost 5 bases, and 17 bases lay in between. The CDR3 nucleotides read TGCAGCGCAAGGACTCCAGGGAGGACTGAAGCTTTCTTT. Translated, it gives CSARTPGRTEAFF.

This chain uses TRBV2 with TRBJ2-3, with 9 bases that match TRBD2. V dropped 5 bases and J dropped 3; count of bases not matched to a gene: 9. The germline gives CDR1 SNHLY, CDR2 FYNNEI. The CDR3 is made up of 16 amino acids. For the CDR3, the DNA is TGTGCCAGCAGTAAGGGGTCTAGCGGGGTGACAGATACGCAGTATTTT. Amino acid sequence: CASSKGSSGVTDTQYF. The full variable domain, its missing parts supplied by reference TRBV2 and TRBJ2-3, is EPEVTQTPSHQVTQMGQEVILRCVPISNHLYFYWYRQILGQKVEFLVSFYNNEISEKSEIFDDQFSVERPDGSNFTLKIRSTKLEDSAMYFCASSKGSSGVTDTQYFGPGTRLTVL.

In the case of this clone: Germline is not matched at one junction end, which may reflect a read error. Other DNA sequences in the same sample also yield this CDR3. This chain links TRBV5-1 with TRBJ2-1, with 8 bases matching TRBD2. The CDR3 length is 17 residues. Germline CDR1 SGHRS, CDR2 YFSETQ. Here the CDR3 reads CASSYDISGASYNEQFF. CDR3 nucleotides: TGCGCCAGCAGTTACGACATTAGCGGGGCCTCCTACAATGAACAGTTCTTC. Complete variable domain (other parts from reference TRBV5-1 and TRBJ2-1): KAGVTQTPRYLIKTRGQQVTLSCSPISGHRSVSWYQQTPGQGLQFLFEYFSETQRNKGNFPGRFSGRQFSNSRSEMNVSTLELGDSALYLCASSYDISGASYNEQFFGPGTRLTVL.

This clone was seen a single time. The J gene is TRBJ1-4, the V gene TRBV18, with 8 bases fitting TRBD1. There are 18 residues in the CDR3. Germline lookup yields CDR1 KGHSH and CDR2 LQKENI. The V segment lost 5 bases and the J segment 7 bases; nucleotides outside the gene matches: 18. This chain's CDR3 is CASSAGDRGKSWGEKLFF. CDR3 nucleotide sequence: TGTGCCAGCTCAGCGGGCGACAGGGGCAAGTCTTGGGGTGAAAAACTGTTTTTT.

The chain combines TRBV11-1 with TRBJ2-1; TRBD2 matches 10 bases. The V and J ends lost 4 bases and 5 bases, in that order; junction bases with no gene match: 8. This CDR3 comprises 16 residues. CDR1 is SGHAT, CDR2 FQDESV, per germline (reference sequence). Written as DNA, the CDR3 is TGTGCCAGCAGCTCCTTCACTAGCGGGGCAGACAATGAGCAGTTCTTC. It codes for CASSSFTSGADNEQFF.

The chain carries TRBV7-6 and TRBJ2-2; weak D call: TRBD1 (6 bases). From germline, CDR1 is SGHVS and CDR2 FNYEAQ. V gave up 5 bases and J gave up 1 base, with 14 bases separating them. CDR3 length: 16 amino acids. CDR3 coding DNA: TGTGCCAGCAGCCTCACAGGGATGGGGAACACCGGGGAGCTGTTTTTT. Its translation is CASSLTGMGNTGELFF.

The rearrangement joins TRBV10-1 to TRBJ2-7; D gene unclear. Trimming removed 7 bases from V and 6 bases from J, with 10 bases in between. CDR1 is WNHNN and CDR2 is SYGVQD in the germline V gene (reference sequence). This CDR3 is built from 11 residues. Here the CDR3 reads CASISSGEQYF. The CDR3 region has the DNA TGCGCCAGCATTTCGAGTGGCGAGCAGTACTTC.

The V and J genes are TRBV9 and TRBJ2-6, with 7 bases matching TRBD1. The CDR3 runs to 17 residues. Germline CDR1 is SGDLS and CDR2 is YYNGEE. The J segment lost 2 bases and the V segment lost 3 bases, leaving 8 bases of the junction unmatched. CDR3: CASSAPIQGTGANVLTF. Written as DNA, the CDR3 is TGTGCCAGCAGCGCCCCCATACAGGGGACTGGGGCCAACGTCCTGACTTTC. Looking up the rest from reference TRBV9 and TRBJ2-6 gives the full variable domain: DSGVTQTPKHLITATGQRVTLRCSPRSGDLSVYWYQQSLDQGLQFLIQYYNGEERAKGNILERFSAQQFPDLHSELNLSSLELGDSALYFCASSAPIQGTGANVLTFGAGSRLTVL.

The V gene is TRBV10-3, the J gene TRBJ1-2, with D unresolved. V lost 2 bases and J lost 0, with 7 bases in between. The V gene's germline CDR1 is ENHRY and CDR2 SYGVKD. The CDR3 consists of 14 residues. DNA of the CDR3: TGTGCCATCAGTGAGGGTGTAGCTAACTATGGCTACACCTTC. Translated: CAISEGVANYGYTF.

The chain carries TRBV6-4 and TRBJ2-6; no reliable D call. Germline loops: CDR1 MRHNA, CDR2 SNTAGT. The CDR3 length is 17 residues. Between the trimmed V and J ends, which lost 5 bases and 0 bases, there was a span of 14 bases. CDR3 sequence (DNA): TGTGCCAGCAGTCGAGACCACAGAGACTCTGGGGCCAACGTCCTGACTTTC. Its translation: CASSRDHRDSGANVLTF.

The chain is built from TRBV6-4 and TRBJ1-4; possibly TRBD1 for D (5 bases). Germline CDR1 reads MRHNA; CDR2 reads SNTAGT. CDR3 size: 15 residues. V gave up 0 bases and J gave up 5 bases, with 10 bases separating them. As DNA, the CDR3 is TGTGCCAGCAGTGACTCCGGGGGGGGAAATGAAAAACTGTTTTTT. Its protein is CASSDSGGGNEKLFF.

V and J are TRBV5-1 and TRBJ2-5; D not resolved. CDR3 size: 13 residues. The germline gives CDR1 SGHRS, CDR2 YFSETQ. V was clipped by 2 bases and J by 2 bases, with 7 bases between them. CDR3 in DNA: TGCGCCAGCAGCTTAGCCCCACAAGAGACCCAGTACTTC. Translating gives CASSLAPQETQYF.

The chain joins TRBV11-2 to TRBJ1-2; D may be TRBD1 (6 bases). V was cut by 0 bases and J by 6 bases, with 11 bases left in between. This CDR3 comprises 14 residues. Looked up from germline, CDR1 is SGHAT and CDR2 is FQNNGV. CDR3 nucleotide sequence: TGTGCCAGCAGCTTAGATGGAGCAGGGGATGGCTACACCTTC. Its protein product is CASSLDGAGDGYTF.

CDR3 sequence reads: CASSLNDISYEQYF. The CDR3 region has the DNA TGTGCCAGCAGCTTGAACGACATAAGCTACGAGCAGTACTTC. The chain combines TRBV5-6 with TRBJ2-7, with unresolved D. Germline lookup yields CDR1 SGHDT and CDR2 YYEEEE. V lost 1 base and J lost 3, with 11 bases in between. There are 14 residues in the CDR3.

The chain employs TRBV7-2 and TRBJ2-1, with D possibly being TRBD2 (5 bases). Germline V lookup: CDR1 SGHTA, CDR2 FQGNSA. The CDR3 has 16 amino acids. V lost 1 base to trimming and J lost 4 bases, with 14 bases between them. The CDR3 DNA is TGTGCCAGCAGCTTAGGAGAGGGTCTGGGATACAATGAGCAGTTCTTC. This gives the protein CASSLGEGLGYNEQFF. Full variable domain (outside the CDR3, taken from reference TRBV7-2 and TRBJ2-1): GAGVSQSPSNKVTEKGKDVELRCDPISGHTALYWYRQSLGQGLEFLIYFQGNSAPDKSGLPSDRFSAERTGGSVSTLTIQRTQQEDSAVYLCASSLGEGLGYNEQFFGPGTRLTVL.

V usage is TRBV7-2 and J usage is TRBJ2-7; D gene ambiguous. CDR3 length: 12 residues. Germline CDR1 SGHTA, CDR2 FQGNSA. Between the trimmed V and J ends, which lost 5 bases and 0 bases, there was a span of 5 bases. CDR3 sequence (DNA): TGTGCCAGCAGCGACAACTCCTACGAGCAGTACTTC. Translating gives CASSDNSYEQYF.

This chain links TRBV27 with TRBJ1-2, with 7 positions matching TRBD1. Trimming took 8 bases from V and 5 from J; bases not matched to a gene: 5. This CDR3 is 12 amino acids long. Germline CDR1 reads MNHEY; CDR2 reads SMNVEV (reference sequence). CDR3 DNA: TGTGCCAGCCGACAGGGAATGTATGGCTACACCTTC. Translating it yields CASRQGMYGYTF.